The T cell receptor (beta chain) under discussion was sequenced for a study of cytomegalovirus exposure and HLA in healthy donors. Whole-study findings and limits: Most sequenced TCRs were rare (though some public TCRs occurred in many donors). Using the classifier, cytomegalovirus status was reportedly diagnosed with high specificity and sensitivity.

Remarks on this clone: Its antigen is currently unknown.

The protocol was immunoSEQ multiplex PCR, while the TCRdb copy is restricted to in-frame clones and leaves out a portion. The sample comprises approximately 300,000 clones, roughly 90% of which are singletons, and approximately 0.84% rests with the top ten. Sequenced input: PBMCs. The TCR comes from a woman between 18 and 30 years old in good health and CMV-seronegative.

This CDR3 reads CASSVDGRGRNEQFF. CDR3 DNA sequence: TGTGCCAGCAGCGTAGATGGCAGGGGGCGAAATGAGCAGTTCTTC. The chain recombines TRBV9 with TRBJ2-1; the match to TRBD1 covers 8 bases. This CDR3 is built from 15 residues. V trimming: 0 bases; J trimming: 7 bases; junction bases outside the gene matches: 6. Germline CDR1 is SGDLS and CDR2 is YYNGEE.